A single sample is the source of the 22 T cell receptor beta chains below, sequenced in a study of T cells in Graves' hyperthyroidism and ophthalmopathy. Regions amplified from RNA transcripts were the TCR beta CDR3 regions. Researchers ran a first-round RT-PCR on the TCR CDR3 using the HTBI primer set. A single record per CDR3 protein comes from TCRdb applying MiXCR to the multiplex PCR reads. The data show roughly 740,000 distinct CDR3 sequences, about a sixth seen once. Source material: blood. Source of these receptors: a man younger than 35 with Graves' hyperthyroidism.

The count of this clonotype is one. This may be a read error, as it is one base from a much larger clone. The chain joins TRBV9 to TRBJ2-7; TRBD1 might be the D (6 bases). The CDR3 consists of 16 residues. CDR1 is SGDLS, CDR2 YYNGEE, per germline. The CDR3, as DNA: TGTGCCAGCGGCGTAGGTGGAGCCGGGACAACGTACGAGCAGTACTTC. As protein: CASGVGGAGTTYEQYF.

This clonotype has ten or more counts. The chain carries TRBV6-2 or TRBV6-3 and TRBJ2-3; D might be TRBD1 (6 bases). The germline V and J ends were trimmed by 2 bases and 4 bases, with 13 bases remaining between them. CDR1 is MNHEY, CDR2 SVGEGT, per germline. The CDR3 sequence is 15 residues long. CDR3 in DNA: TGTGCCAGCAGTTACCCGAGCAGGGGCGCAGATACGCAGTATTTT. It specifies CASSYPSRGADTQYF.

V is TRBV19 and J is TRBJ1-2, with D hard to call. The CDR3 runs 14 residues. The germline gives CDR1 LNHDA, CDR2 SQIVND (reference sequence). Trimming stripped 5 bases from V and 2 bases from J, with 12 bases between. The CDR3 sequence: CASSRTGFNYGYTF. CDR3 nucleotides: TGTGCCAGTAGTCGAACGGGATTCAACTATGGCTACACCTTC.

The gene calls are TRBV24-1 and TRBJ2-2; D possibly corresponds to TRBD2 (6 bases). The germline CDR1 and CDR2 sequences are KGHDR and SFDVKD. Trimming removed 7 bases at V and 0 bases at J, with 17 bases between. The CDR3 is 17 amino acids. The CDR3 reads CATSGRWGTSNTGELFF. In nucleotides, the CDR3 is TGTGCCACCAGCGGAAGATGGGGGACTTCGAACACCGGGGAGCTGTTTTTT.

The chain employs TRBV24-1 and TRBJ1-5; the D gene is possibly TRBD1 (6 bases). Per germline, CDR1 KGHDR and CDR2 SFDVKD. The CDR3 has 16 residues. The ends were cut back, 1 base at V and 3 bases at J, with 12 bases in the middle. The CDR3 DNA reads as TGTGCCACCAGTGATTTACGGCCAGGGGTCAATCAGCCCCAGCATTTT. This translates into CATSDLRPGVNQPQHF.

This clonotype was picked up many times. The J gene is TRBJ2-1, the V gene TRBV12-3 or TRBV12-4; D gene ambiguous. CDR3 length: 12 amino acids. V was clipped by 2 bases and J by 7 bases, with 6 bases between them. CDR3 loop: CASSLKRNEQFF. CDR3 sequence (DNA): TGTGCCAGCAGTTTAAAGAGAAATGAGCAGTTCTTC.

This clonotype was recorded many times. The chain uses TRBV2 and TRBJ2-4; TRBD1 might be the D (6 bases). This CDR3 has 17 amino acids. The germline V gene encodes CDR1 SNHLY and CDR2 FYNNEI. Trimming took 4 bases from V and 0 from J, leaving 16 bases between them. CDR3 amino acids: CASSGRSSDRAKNIQYF. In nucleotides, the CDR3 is TGTGCCAGCAGTGGGCGCTCCTCGGACAGAGCCAAAAACATTCAGTACTTC.

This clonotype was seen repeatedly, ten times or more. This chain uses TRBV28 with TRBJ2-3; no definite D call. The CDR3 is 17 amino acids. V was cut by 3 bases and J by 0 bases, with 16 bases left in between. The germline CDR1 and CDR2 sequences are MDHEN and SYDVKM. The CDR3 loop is CASSFNPVGPSTDTQYF. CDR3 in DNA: TGTGCCAGCAGTTTTAACCCGGTCGGCCCTAGCACAGATACGCAGTATTTT.

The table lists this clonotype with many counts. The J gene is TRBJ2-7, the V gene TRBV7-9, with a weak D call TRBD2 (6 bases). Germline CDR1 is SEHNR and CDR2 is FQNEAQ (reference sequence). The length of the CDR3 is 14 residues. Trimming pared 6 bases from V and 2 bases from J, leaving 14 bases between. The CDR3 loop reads CASRKVEGTYEQYF. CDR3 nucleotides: TGTGCCAGCAGAAAGGTGGAGGGTACCTACGAGCAGTACTTC.

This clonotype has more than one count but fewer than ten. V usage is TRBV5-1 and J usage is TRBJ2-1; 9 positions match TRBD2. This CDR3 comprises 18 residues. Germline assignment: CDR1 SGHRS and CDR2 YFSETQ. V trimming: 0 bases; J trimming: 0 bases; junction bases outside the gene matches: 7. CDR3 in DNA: TGCGCCAGCAGCTTGGGTAGCGGGAGCACGAGCTCCTACAATGAGCAGTTCTTC. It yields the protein CASSLGSGSTSSYNEQFF.

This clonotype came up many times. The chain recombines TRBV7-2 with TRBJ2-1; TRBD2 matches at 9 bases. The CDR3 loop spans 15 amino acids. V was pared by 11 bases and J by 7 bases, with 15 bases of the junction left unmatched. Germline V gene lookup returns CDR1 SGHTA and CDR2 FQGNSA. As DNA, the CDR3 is TGTGCCGCCTCGGTCGTAGCGGGAGTGTTTAATGAGCAGTTCTTC. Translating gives CAASVVAGVFNEQFF.

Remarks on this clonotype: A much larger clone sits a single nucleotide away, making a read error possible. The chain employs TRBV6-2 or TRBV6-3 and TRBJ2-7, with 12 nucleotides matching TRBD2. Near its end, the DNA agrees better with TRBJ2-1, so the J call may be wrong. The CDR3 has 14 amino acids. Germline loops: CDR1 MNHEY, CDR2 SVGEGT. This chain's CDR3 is CASRPSGGVYEQFF. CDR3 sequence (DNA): TGTGCCAGCAGACCTAGCGGGGGGGTCTACGAGCAGTTCTTC.

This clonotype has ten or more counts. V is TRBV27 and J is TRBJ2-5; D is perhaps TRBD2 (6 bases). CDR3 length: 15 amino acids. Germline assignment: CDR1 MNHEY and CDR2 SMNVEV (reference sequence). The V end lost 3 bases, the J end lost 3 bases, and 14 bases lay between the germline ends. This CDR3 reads CASSLVGSREETQYF. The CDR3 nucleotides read TGTGCCAGCAGTTTGGTCGGGAGCAGGGAAGAGACCCAGTACTTC.

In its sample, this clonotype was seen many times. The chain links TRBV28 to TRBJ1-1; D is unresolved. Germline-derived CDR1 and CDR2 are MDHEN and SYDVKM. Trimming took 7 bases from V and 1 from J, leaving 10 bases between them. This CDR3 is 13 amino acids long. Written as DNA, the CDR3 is TGTGCCAGCACCCTGTCTTCGAACACTGAAGCTTTCTTT. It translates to CASTLSSNTEAFF. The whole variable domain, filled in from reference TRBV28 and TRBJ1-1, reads DVKVTQSSRYLVKRTGEKVFLECVQDMDHENMFWYRQDPGLGLRLIYFSYDVKMKEKGDIPEGYSVSREKKERFSLILESASTNQTSMYLCASTLSSNTEAFFGQGTRLTVV.

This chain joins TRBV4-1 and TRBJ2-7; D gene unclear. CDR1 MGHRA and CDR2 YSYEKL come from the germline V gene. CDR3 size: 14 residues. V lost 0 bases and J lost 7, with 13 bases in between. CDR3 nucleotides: TGCGCCAGCAGCCAAGATCTGGGTGATACGGAGCAGTACTTC. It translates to CASSQDLGDTEQYF.

Here the CDR3 DNA reads TGTGCCAGCAGCCCTTGGGACAGACCCACCGGGGAGCTGTTTTTT. Residues: CASSPWDRPTGELFF. This chain uses TRBV11-2 with TRBJ2-2; 7 bases fit TRBD1. Germline CDR1 and CDR2: SGHAT and FQNNGV. This CDR3 is 15 amino acids long. With V trimmed by 5 bases and J by 4 bases, 7 bases remained unmatched.

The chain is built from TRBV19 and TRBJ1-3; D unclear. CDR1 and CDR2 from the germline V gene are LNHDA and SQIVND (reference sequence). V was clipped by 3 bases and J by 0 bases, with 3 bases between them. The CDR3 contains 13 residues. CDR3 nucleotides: TGTGCCAGTAGTATTGTCTCTGGAAACACCATATATTTT. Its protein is CASSIVSGNTIYF. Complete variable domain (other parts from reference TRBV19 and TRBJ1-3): DGGITQSPKYLFRKEGQNVTLSCEQNLNHDAMYWYRQDPGQGLRLIYYSQIVNDFQKGDIAEGYSVSREKKESFPLTVTSAQKNPTAFYLCASSIVSGNTIYFGEGSWLTVV.

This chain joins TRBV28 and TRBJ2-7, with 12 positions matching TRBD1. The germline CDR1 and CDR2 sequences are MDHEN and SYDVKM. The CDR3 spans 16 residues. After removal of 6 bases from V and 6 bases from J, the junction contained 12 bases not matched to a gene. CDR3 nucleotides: TGTGCCAGCAGCCCGGGGTGGGGACAGGGGGCCAGCGAGCAGTACTTC. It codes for CASSPGWGQGASEQYF. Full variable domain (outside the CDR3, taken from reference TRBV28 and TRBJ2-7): DVKVTQSSRYLVKRTGEKVFLECVQDMDHENMFWYRQDPGLGLRLIYFSYDVKMKEKGDIPEGYSVSREKKERFSLILESASTNQTSMYLCASSPGWGQGASEQYFGPGTRLTVT.

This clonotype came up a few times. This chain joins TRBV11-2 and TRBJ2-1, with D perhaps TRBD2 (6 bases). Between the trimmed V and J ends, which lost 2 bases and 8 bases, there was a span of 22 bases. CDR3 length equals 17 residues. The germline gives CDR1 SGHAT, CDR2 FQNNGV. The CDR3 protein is CASSLRLRRDLFDEQFF. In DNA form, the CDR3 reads TGTGCCAGCAGCTTACGGTTAAGGCGGGACCTCTTCGATGAGCAGTTCTTC.

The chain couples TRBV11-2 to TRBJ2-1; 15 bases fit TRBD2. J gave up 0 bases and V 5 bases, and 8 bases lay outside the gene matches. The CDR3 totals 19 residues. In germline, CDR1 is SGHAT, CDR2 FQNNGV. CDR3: CASSRSGLAGGPSYNEQFF. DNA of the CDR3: TGTGCCAGCAGCCGTTCGGGACTAGCGGGAGGACCCTCCTACAATGAGCAGTTCTTC.

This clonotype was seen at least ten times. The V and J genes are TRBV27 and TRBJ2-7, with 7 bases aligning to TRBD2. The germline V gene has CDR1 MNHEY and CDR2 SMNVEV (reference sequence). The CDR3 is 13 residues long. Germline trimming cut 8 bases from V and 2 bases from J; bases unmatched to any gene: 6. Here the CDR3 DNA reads TGTGCCAGCGGACCCGGGACTACCTACGAGCAGTACTTC. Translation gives CASGPGTTYEQYF.

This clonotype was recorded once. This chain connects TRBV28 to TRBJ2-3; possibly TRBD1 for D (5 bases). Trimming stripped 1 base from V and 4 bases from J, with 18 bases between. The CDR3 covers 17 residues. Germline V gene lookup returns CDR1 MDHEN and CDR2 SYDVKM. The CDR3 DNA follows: TGTGCCAGCAGTTTATTCGGCCAGGGTCGACTCGCAGATACGCAGTATTTT. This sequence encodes CASSLFGQGRLADTQYF.